This T cell receptor beta chain was recorded in a study of regulatory T cells in long-lasting Graves disease (dated by TCRdb to the early 2020s). Regarding the complete study: To count as having persistent Graves' disease, a patient had to have received antithyroid drug treatment for over 5 years with TSH receptor autoantibodies remaining persistently positive. The study was conducted in China and was registered as a clinical trial. In the clinical cohort, patients with persistent Graves' disease had used antithyroid drugs for an average of roughly 10 years. Persistent Graves' disease patients were compared with newly diagnosed Graves' disease patients by peripheral blood TCR sequencing and RNA sequencing. A total of around 33 samples were covered by TCR sequencing, comprising some 13 persistent and around 20 newly diagnosed Graves' disease patients. Points the paper makes about the study in general: Patients with persistent disease shared more public clonotypes (about 2,700) than newly diagnosed patients did (around 930). Preferential use of TRBV28, TRBJ1-2 and TRBJ2-5 was observed in persistent disease, whereas TRBV20-1 and TRBJ2-1 were favored in newly diagnosed disease. Compared with newly diagnosed patients, persistent Graves' disease patients had lower TCR Shannon entropy and fewer highly expanded clones, which suggests clonal expansion. The study examined only peripheral blood because the primary lesion, thyroid tissue, could not be accessed. Only the TCR beta chain was sequenced and analyzed. The authors noted that the small sample size was a limitation that may lower accuracy.

The library was produced with multiplex PCR. These reads were obtained on an Illumina HiSeq 4000. TCR beta libraries were built with iRepertoire HTBI primers and Arm-PCR amplification of CDR3 regions. Before sequencing, the PCR products underwent gel purification. The original pipeline was this. A total of roughly 67 TRBV and approximately 15 TRBJ segments were identified across samples and were used for gene usage analysis of CDR3 amino acid clonotypes. COPE and FqMerger were used to merge the filtered high-quality paired reads into contigs. Contigs were aligned with BLAST to IMGT TRBV, TRBD and TRBJ reference genes, and CDR3 was defined per IMGT. Clonotypes above 0.1% frequency were classified as highly expanded clones. Shannon entropy served as the measure of repertoire diversity, while the Gini coefficient captured V-J evenness. A clonotype found in more than one individual was treated as public. TCRdb reprocessing: public reads trimmed at Q25 with fastp, clones called with MiXCR, in-frame beta chains kept. Every distinct CDR3 protein forms one entry, paired with its most common genes and DNA. The V and J calls follow TCRdb's processing rather than the paper's. This sample lists approximately 470,000 distinct CDR3 sequences; around 20% were detected once. The ten top clones hold under 9% of the sample.

The sample's time point label, decoded: persistent/refractory GD, antithyroid drugs over 5 years with positive TRAb. RNA was extracted from PBMCs in TRIzol for both TCR sequencing and RNA sequencing. The diagnosis of Graves' disease followed American Thyroid Association guidelines. Patients for the study were recruited at an endocrinology department in Xi'an, China. Each patient gave approximately 10 milliliters of peripheral blood, collected in an EDTA anticoagulant tube. Ficoll Paque Plus density gradient separation was used to isolate PBMCs, and no further T cell sorting was done. An Agilent 2100 Bioanalyzer and agarose gel were used to check RNA quality, and a NanoDrop 2000 was used to measure RNA concentration. This clonotype was detected many times. No cognate antigen has been identified for it. There are no base qualities to consult, and no much larger clone falls within one base. The germline V gene supplies CDR1 MNHEY and CDR2 SVGEGT. V sheds 6 bases and J sheds 2 bases, leaving 13 bases between their ends. There are 15 amino acids in the CDR3, from cysteine to phenylalanine inclusive. CDR3 DNA is the only sequence kept; it has 45 bases, read in frame from the first base.

This receptor was taken from a female donor with Graves disease. Sample: peripheral blood mononuclear cells (PBMCs), taken when the disease was refractory, from a patient treated with antithyroid drugs. The chain is made from TRBV6-2 or TRBV6-3 and TRBJ2-2; the D gene lacks a confident call. The CDR3 in this case is CASRNKRVNTGELFF. The bases read TGTGCCAGCAGGAACAAACGGGTTAACACCGGGGAGCTGTTTTTT.